This T cell receptor (beta chain) comes out of a study of T cells in Graves' hyperthyroidism and ophthalmopathy. General study findings and limits: The blood repertoire included most of the expanded thyroid clonotypes above 0.001. A model built on 13 V-J features separated ophthalmopathy from stable hyperthyroidism.

Criteria for exclusion of patients were uncontrolled infection, other autoimmune disease, pregnancy or lactation. PBMCs were obtained from roughly 10 ml fresh peripheral blood. This clonotype was picked up a small number of times. The antigen is not known. One junction end does not reproduce the germline sequence, and a read error may be involved. TCR beta CDR3 region amplification was performed from RNA transcripts. The primer set for the first-round RT-PCR of the TCR CDR3 was HTBI. Via MiXCR, TCRdb re-called the multiplex PCR reads, giving one row per CDR3 protein. This table has around 300,000 distinct CDR3 sequences, about 16% appearing once. The CDR3 contains 16 residues. Germline V gives CDR1 MNHNS, CDR2 SASEGT.

The sequence was collected from a woman between 45 and 65 years old with Graves' hyperthyroidism that later progressed to Graves' ophthalmopathy. Source material: blood. The rearrangement uses TRBV6-1 and TRBJ2-1; D not resolved. The CDR3 DNA sequence: TGTGCCAGCACTGAATTTACTGGTCCCTCCTACAATGAGCAGTTCTTC. This encodes CASTEFTGPSYNEQFF.